This TCR beta chain was captured in a study of blood T cell repertoires in COVID-19. Whole-study context: Samples came from the United States, Italy and Spain, spanning acute and convalescent COVID-19. Sources were T cells, B-cell-depleted T cells, or PBMCs; the material itself was cDNA or gDNA.

Source study methods: Estimation of nucleated cell counts relied on the amplification of reference gene primers. The assay was immunoSEQ multiplex PCR, and TCRdb's table has in-frame clones only and misses some. V and J calls and clone size are as listed in that table; D and trimming were resolved from the DNA. The sample lists some 320,000 clones; nearly 90% were seen once. This CDR3 has 12 amino acids. Per germline, CDR1 LGHDT and CDR2 YNNKEL (reference sequence). The V gene lost 1 base and the J gene lost 11 bases, with 11 bases spanning the gap. Seattle-derived patients entered the study during active infection and were followed longitudinally.

The chain employs TRBV3-1 (or the pseudogene TRBV3-2) and TRBJ1-1; possible D gene TRBD1, 5 bases. The receptor was derived from a woman in her twenties or thirties with COVID-19, enrolled during active disease. Source material: peripheral blood. The CDR3 DNA is TGTGCCAGCAGCCAAGGTGGGGGGAATGCTTTCTTT. It is translated as CASSQGGGNAFF.